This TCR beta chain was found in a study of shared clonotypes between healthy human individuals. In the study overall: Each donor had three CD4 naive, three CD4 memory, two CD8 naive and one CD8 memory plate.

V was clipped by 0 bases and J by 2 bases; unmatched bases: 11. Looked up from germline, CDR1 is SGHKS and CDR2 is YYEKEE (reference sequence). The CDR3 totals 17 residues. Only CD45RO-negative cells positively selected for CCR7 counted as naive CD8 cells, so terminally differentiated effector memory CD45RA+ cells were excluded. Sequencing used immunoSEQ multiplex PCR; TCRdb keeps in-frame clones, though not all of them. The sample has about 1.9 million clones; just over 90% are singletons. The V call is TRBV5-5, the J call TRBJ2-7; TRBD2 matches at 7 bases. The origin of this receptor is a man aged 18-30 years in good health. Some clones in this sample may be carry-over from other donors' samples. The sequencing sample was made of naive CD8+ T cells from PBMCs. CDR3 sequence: CASSLGPGLAEAYEQYF. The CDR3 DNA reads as TGTGCCAGCAGCTTGGGACCCGGGCTAGCGGAAGCCTACGAGCAGTACTTC. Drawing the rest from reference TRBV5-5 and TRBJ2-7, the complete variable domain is DAGVTQSPTHLIKTRGQQVTLRCSPISGHKSVSWYQQVLGQGPQFIFQYYEKEERGRGNFPDRFSARQFPNYSSELNVNALLLGDSALYLCASSLGPGLAEAYEQYFGPGTRLTVT.